The rows below give T cell receptor beta chains drawn from one sample of a study of regulatory T cells in long-lasting Graves disease. TCRdb reprocessed the multiplex PCR reads with MiXCR, giving one entry per CDR3 protein. The sample has 500,000 to 700,000 distinct CDR3 sequences, approximately 31% seen once. The material was peripheral blood mononuclear cells (PBMCs), obtained when the disease was refractory, from a patient treated with antithyroid drugs. Receptor source: a female donor with Graves disease. Each CDR3 is given with its conserved first and last residue. The D gene is left open where the match is weak. Expanded clones get a size class; other rows say once, few or many, or leave the size out.

TRBD1	TRBJ1-2	TRBV7-6	many	TGTGCCAGCAGCCCTAGGGACAGGGGAAACTATGGCTACACCTTC	CASSPRDRGNYGYTF
.	TRBJ2-5	TRBV7-9	many	TGTGCCAGCAGCGTCCCAAAGCGGGCGGAGACCCAGTACTTC	CASSVPKRAETQYF
.	TRBJ1-2	TRBV29-1	.	TGCAGCGTCCTCGACGGCTTCTATGGCTACACCTTC	CSVLDGFYGYTF
TRBD1	TRBJ2-7	TRBV6-1	.	TGTGCCAAACTCCGGGACAGGGAAGCTTTAGTCGACTACGAGCAGTACTTC	CAKLRDREALVDYEQYF
TRBD1	TRBJ2-2	TRBV20-1	.	TGCAGTGCTACGACAGGGGTCACCGGGGAGCTGTTTTTT	CSATTGVTGELFF
.	TRBJ2-7	TRBV20-1	.	TGCAGTGCCCTTGTAGCGTTCTCCTACGAGCAGTACTTC	CSALVAFSYEQYF
.	TRBJ2-5	TRBV2	few	TGTGCCAGCCTCTGGCATCTACAAGAGACCCAGTACTTC	CASLWHLQETQYF
TRBD1	TRBJ2-6	TRBV27	few	TGTGCCAGCAGTTTAGACTCGACAGGGTCCTCTGGGGCCAACGTCCTGACTTTC	CASSLDSTGSSGANVLTF
.	TRBJ1-6	TRBV11-2	.	TGTGCCGGCAGCTTTGTTACGGGGGGCGCGGGTAATTCACCCCTCCACTTT	CAGSFVTGGAGNSPLHF
TRBD1	TRBJ2-7	TRBV12-3/TRBV12-4	.	TGTGCCAGCAGAGGTAGGGACAGTAGCTCCTACGAGCAGTACTTC	CASRGRDSSSYEQYF
TRBD1	TRBJ2-2	TRBV7-3	.	TGTGCCAGCAGCTTCGGGACAGGGGTTACCGGGGAGCTGTTTTTT	CASSFGTGVTGELFF
TRBD1	TRBJ1-2	TRBV2	few	TGTGCCAGCATCGGGACAGGATCATCAAATGGCTACACCTTC	CASIGTGSSNGYTF
TRBD2	TRBJ2-7	TRBV13	.	TGTGCCAGCAGCTTAGTGGGACTAGCGCCTCGAGAGCCCTACGAGCAGTACTTC	CASSLVGLAPREPYEQYF
TRBD1	TRBJ2-2	TRBV27	.	TGTGCCAGCACCAGACAGGGGCTGTTTAACACCGGGGAGCTGTTTTTT	CASTRQGLFNTGELFF
TRBD1	TRBJ1-2	TRBV19	.	TGTGCCAGTGGGACAGGCAATGGCTACACCTTC	CASGTGNGYTF
.	TRBJ2-2	TRBV25-1	.	TGTGCCAGCAGTGAAACGGCTATTGGGACCGGGGAGCTGTTTTTT	CASSETAIGTGELFF
TRBD2	TRBJ2-4	TRBV12-3/TRBV12-4	few	TGTGCCAGCAGTCCGCGGACTAGGAATTTTATTCAGTACTTC	CASSPRTRNFIQYF
.	TRBJ2-7	TRBV25-1	few	TGTGCCAGCAGTGAAACCGCCTGGCGGGTTGGTCTGTACTTC	CASSETAWRVGLYF
.	TRBJ1-5	TRBV20-1	.	TGCAGTGCTAGAGATCCCACAGGGTTCAATCAGCCCCAGCATTTT	CSARDPTGFNQPQHF
.	TRBJ1-5	TRBV10-3	.	TGTGCCATCAGTGAAGAGGTTTCCAATCAGCCCCAGCATTTT	CAISEEVSNQPQHF
.	TRBJ1-5	TRBV6-1	.	TGTGCCAGCAGTGAAATGTGGAGCAATCAGCCCCAGCATTTT	CASSEMWSNQPQHF
.	TRBJ1-1	TRBV10-3	few	TGTGCCATCAGTTCCTACAGGGTCTCAGAAGCTTTCTTT	CAISSYRVSEAFF
TRBD2	TRBJ2-7	TRBV27	.	TGTGCCAGCAGCGCACCGGGACTAGCGGTCTACGAGCAGTACTTC	CASSAPGLAVYEQYF
.	TRBJ1-5	TRBV12-3/TRBV12-4	many	TGTGCCAGCAGTCGGGGACTTAGCAATCAGCCCCAGCATTTT	CASSRGLSNQPQHF
.	TRBJ2-5	TRBV19	.	TGTGCCAGTCGAAGGGACGGCGCGTACCAAGAGACCCAGTACTTC	CASRRDGAYQETQYF
.	TRBJ1-1	TRBV10-3	.	TGTGCCATCAGGGACACCAACACTGAAGCTTTCTTT	CAIRDTNTEAFF
.	TRBJ1-1	TRBV7-2	.	TGTGCCAGCAGCTATTTCCCCTGGGGGGGGAACACTGAAGCTTTCTTT	CASSYFPWGGNTEAFF
.	TRBJ2-2	TRBV6-1	.	TGTGCCAGCAGAGGAGAGTTGAGCACCGGGGAGCTGTTTTTT	CASRGELSTGELFF
.	TRBJ1-4	TRBV18	.	TGTGCCAGCTCACCATTCACAGGAGGGGATGTTTTTGGAAAACTGTTTTTT	CASSPFTGGDVFGKLFF
.	TRBJ1-4	TRBV5-1	.	TGCGCCAGCAGCTTGGGGCAGGGGCCGTCGACTAATGAAAAACTGTTTTTT	CASSLGQGPSTNEKLFF
.	TRBJ1-5	TRBV28	many	TGTGCCAGCAGTTCTGTCGGTGCGCGGCATAGCAATCAGCCCCAGCATTTT	CASSSVGARHSNQPQHF
TRBD1	TRBJ1-2	TRBV11-2	.	TGTGCCAGCAGCAAGACAGGGGGAGCTAACTATGGCTACACCTTC	CASSKTGGANYGYTF
TRBD2	TRBJ2-5	TRBV6-2/TRBV6-3	few	TGTGCCAGCAGTTACACCCACGGCGGGAGAGAGACCCAGTACTTC	CASSYTHGGRETQYF
TRBD1	TRBJ1-5	TRBV29-1	.	TGCAGCGCTAGGACAGGGGGCGAGAATCAGCCCCAGCATTTT	CSARTGGENQPQHF
.	TRBJ2-7	TRBV12-3/TRBV12-4	few	TGTGCCAGCAGTTTAGTAAGGGCGCAAGGGCTTTACGAGCAGTACTTC	CASSLVRAQGLYEQYF
TRBD1	TRBJ1-1	TRBV28	few	TGTGCCAGCAGTCACCGAGGCCGAAACAGGGGCCATGAAGCTTTCTTT	CASSHRGRNRGHEAFF
.	TRBJ1-2	TRBV29-1	few	TGCAGCGTTGACAGGCCAGGGGACTATGGCTACACCTTC	CSVDRPGDYGYTF
.	TRBJ2-2	TRBV3-1	.	TGTGCCAGCGGGCGAGCGGGCGGGGAGCTGTTTTTT	CASGRAGGELFF
.	TRBJ1-2	TRBV16	.	TGTGCCAGCAGCCAAGACGGCCATTCCTACACCTTC	CASSQDGHSYTF
.	TRBJ1-2	TRBV19	.	TGTGCCAGTAGGTCGGGACGCGGCGGTCGAGGGAACTATGGCTACACCTTC	CASRSGRGGRGNYGYTF
TRBD2	TRBJ2-2	TRBV12-3/TRBV12-4	.	TGTGCCAGCAGTTCCCTTCCCATGGGGGGGGCCGGGGAGCTGTTTTTT	CASSSLPMGGAGELFF
.	TRBJ2-5	TRBV19	.	TGTGCCAGTAGTGCGGACTCAGCGGAGACCCAGTACTTC	CASSADSAETQYF
.	TRBJ1-5	TRBV2	many	TGTGCCAGCAGCCGCAGGGTGGATAGCAATCAGCCCCAGCATTTT	CASSRRVDSNQPQHF
.	TRBJ2-7	TRBV20-1	.	TGCAGTGCTATTAGGGGGGCGGGATTCACCTACGAGCAGTACTTC	CSAIRGAGFTYEQYF
TRBD2	TRBJ2-7	TRBV7-3	few	TGTGCCAGCAGCTTACATCCTAGCGGGAACTACGAGCAGTACTTC	CASSLHPSGNYEQYF
TRBD1	TRBJ1-4	TRBV3-1	.	TGTGCCAGCAGCTTCCGGACAGGGGGCATTGAAAAACTGTTTTTT	CASSFRTGGIEKLFF
TRBD1	TRBJ1-4	TRBV28	few	TGTGCCAGCATACAGACAGGGATTAATGAAAAACTGTTTTTT	CASIQTGINEKLFF
.	TRBJ2-7	TRBV28	many	TGTGCCAGCAGTTTATGGGGCAGGAACTACGAGCAGTACTTC	CASSLWGRNYEQYF
TRBD2	TRBJ2-3	TRBV24-1	.	TGTGCCACCAGTGTTGGACTAGCGGGGTTCGGATCCACAGATACGCAGTATTTT	CATSVGLAGFGSTDTQYF
.	TRBJ2-7	TRBV4-1	.	TGCGCCAGCAGCCAAGTGCCGGGGATGCCCGACGAGCAGTACTTC	CASSQVPGMPDEQYF
TRBD1	TRBJ1-6	TRBV28	.	TGTGCCAGCAGTTTACCCGACAGGGGGGGTTCACCCCTCCACTTT	CASSLPDRGGSPLHF